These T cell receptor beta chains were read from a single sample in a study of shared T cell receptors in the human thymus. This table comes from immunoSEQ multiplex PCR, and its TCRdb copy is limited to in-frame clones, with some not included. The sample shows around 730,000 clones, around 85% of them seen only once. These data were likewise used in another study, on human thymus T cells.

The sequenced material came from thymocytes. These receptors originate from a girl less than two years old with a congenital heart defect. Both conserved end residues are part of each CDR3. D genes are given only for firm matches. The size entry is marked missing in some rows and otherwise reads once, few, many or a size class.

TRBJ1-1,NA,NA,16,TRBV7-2,CASSSVGRAGVYEAFF,TGTGCCAGCAGCTCCGTAGGTAGGGCGGGGGTATATGAAGCTTTCTTT
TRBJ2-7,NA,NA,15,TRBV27,CASRPRTPTRDEQYF,TGTGCCAGCAGGCCCAGGACTCCTACTCGGGACGAGCAGTACTTC
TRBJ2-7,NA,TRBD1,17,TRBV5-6,CASSHRYDNRGSYEQYF,TGTGCCAGCAGCCACCGTTACGATAACAGGGGATCCTACGAGCAGTACTTC
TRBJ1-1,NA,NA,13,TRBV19,CATRNRANAEAFF,TGTGCCACCCGAAACAGGGCTAACGCTGAAGCTTTCTTT
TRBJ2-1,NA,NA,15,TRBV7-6,CASSARDKPFNEQFF,TGTGCCAGCAGCGCCCGGGACAAACCCTTCAATGAGCAGTTCTTC
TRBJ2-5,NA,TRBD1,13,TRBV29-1,CSGRDRQQETQYF,TGCAGCGGCCGGGACAGACAACAAGAGACCCAGTACTTC
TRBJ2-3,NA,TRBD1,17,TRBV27,CASSQAAGQGRTDTQYF,TGTGCCAGCAGCCAAGCGGCAGGACAGGGACGGACAGATACGCAGTATTTT
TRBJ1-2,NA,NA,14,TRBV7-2,CASTIEQGPFGYTF,TGTGCCAGCACCATCGAACAGGGTCCATTCGGCTACACCTTC
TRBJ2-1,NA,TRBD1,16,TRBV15,CATSRDRPQGYNEQFF,TGTGCCACCAGCAGAGATCGTCCACAGGGGTACAATGAGCAGTTCTTC
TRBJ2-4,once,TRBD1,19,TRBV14,CASSPGQLSNSLAKNIQYF,TGTGCCAGCAGCCCGGGACAGCTAAGTAACTCGCTAGCCAAAAACATTCAGTACTTC
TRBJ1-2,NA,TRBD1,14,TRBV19,CASSKRDRVNGYTF,TGTGCCAGTAGTAAGCGAGACAGGGTCAATGGCTACACCTTC
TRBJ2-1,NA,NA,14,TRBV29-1,CSVGHFPIYNEQFF,TGCAGCGTGGGACACTTCCCAATCTACAATGAGCAGTTCTTC
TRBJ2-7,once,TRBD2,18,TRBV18,CASSPRICPSGGRHEQYF,TGTGCCAGCTCACCACGAATATGCCCTAGCGGGGGGCGACACGAGCAGTACTTC
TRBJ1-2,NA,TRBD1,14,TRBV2,CASSEGKGGRGYTF,TGTGCCAGCAGTGAAGGAAAAGGGGGCCGGGGCTACACCTTC
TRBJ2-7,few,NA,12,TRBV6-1,CASSDPLRHEYF,TGTGCCAGCAGTGACCCCCTGAGGCACGAGTACTTC
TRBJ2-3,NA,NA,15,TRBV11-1,CASSLAGASTDTQYF,TGTGCCAGCAGCTTAGCAGGGGCTAGCACAGATACGCAGTATTTT
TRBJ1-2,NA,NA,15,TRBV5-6,CASSLQGDSFYGYTF,TGTGCCAGCAGCCTACAGGGAGATTCCTTCTATGGCTACACCTTC
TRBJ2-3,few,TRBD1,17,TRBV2,CASSPRQGVNRTDTQYF,TGTGCCAGCAGTCCACGACAGGGTGTTAATCGGACAGATACGCAGTATTTT
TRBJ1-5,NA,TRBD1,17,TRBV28,CASSFSTGVVDDQPQHF,TGTGCCAGCAGTTTTTCGACAGGGGTTGTGGACGATCAGCCCCAGCATTTT
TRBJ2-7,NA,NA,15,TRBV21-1,CASSNQGLGRYEQYF,TGTGCCAGCAGCAACCAGGGTCTTGGTAGGTACGAGCAGTACTTC
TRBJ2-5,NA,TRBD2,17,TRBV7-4,CASSLGRAGGLEETQYF,TGTGCCAGCAGCTTAGGACGAGCGGGGGGGCTGGAGGAGACCCAGTACTTC
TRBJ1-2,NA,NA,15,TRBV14,CASSRSPDRNYGYTF,TGTGCCAGCAGCCGTTCGCCCGACAGAAACTATGGCTACACCTTC
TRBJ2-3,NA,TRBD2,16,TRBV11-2,CASSPRERGPANTQYF,TGTGCCAGCAGCCCGAGAGAGCGGGGGCCTGCAAATACGCAGTATTTT
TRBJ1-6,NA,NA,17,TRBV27,CASSFLTGPPGNSPLHF,TGTGCCAGCAGTTTCCTCACAGGGCCTCCAGGGAATTCACCCCTCCACTTT
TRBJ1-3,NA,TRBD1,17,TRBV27,CASSLTGQKVSGNTIYF,TGTGCCAGCAGTCTTACGGGACAGAAGGTGTCTGGAAACACCATATATTTT
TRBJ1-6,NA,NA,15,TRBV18,CASSSGPRYNSPLHF,TGTGCCAGCTCGTCAGGGCCCCGCTATAATTCACCCCTCCACTTT
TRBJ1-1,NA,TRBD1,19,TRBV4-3,CASSQKGTGGIGLNTEAFF,TGCGCCAGCAGCCAAAAGGGGACAGGGGGGATTGGCCTGAACACTGAAGCTTTCTTT
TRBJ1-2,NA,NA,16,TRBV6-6,CASSRGAIDSPYGYTF,TGTGCCAGCAGTCGGGGGGCAATAGACTCCCCATATGGCTACACCTTC
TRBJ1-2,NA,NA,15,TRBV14,CASSQDAGASYGYTF,TGTGCCAGCAGCCAAGATGCGGGGGCCAGCTATGGCTACACCTTC
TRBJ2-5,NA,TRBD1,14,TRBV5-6,CASSQDRAKETQYF,TGTGCCAGCAGCCAGGACAGGGCAAAAGAGACCCAGTACTTC
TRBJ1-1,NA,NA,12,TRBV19,CASSLLNTEAFF,TGTGCCAGTAGTCTATTGAACACTGAAGCTTTCTTT
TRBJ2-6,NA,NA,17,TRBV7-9,CASSLGLSGTGANVLTF,TGTGCCAGCAGCTTAGGGCTTAGCGGAACTGGGGCCAACGTCCTGACTTTC
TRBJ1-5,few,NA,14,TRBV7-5,CARSLWTGFRPQHF,TGTGCCAGAAGCTTGTGGACAGGGTTTCGGCCCCAGCATTTT
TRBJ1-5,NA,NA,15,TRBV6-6,CASNTGDYSNQPQHF,TGTGCCAGCAACACCGGGGACTATAGCAATCAGCCCCAGCATTTT
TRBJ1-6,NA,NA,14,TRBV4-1,CASSRQQGSTPLHF,TGCGCCAGCAGCCGTCAACAGGGTTCGACACCCCTCCACTTT
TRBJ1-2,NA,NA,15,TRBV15,CATSRDDALAYGYTF,TGTGCCACCAGCAGAGATGATGCCCTAGCCTATGGCTACACCTTC
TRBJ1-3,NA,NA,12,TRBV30,CAWSLGGNTIYF,TGTGCCTGGAGTCTCGGGGGAAACACCATATATTTT
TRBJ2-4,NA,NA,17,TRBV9,CASSVGSGTGAKNIQYF,TGTGCCAGCAGCGTAGGGTCCGGAACGGGGGCCAAAAACATTCAGTACTTC
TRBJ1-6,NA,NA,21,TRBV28,CASSLSPAGAKTVLYNSPLHF,TGTGCCAGCAGTTTATCTCCTGCGGGGGCGAAGACGGTGTTGTATAATTCACCCCTCCACTTT
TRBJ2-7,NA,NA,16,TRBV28,CASSLWRWPPSYEQYF,TGTGCCAGCAGTTTATGGAGGTGGCCTCCTTCTTACGAGCAGTACTTC
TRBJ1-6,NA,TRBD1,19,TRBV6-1,CASSVSAGGVGRTNSPLHF,TGTGCCAGCAGTGTTTCTGCAGGGGGCGTTGGAAGAACGAATTCACCCCTCCACTTT
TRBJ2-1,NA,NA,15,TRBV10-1,CASSVEGGPSYEQFF,TGCGCCAGCAGCGTTGAGGGGGGGCCTTCATATGAGCAGTTCTTC
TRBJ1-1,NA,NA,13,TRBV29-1,CSVEVTSNTEAFF,TGCAGCGTTGAAGTTACAAGTAACACTGAAGCTTTCTTT
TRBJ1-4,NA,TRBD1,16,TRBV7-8,CASSLVGTELNEKLFF,TGTGCCAGCAGCTTGGTCGGGACAGAGCTTAATGAAAAACTGTTTTTT
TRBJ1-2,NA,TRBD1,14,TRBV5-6,CASSLRKTGYGYTF,TGTGCCAGCAGCTTGCGGAAGACAGGGTATGGCTACACCTTC
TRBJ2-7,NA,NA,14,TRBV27,CARWAYQTTYEQYF,TGTGCCAGGTGGGCATACCAGACTACGTACGAGCAGTACTTC
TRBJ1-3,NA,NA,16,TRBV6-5,CASSYNPMILGNTIYF,TGTGCCAGCAGTTACAACCCCATGATCCTAGGAAACACCATATATTTT
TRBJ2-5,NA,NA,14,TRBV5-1,CASSLGGQGETQYF,TGCGCCAGCAGCTTGGGGGGGCAGGGAGAGACCCAGTACTTC
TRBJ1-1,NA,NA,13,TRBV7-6,CASSPYRDTEAFF,TGTGCCAGCAGCCCCTACCGGGACACTGAAGCTTTCTTT
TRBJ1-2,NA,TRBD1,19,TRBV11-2,CASSLYAGTDLDRDYGYTF,TGTGCCAGCAGCTTATACGCCGGGACAGACCTCGATCGGGACTATGGCTACACCTTC
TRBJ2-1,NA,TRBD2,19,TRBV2,CASSDLLAGGPDSYNEQFF,TGTGCCAGCAGTGACCTCCTAGCGGGGGGGCCGGACTCCTACAATGAGCAGTTCTTC
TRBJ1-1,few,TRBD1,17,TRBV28,CASSRGDSPKVNTEAFF,TGTGCCAGCAGCCGAGGGGACAGCCCTAAGGTGAACACTGAAGCTTTCTTT
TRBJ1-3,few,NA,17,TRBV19,CASSPPRRERSGNTIYF,TGTGCCAGTAGTCCGCCTCGGAGGGAAAGATCTGGAAACACCATATATTTT
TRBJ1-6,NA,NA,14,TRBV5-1,CASSRGALNSPLHF,TGCGCCAGCAGTCGTGGAGCGCTCAATTCACCCCTCCACTTT
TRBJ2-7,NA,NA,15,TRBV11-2,CASSVERQVSYEQYF,TGTGCCAGCAGCGTCGAACGACAGGTCTCCTACGAGCAGTACTTC
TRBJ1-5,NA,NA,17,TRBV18,CASSPTTGGSSNQPQHF,TGTGCCAGCTCACCCACAACCGGGGGGTCTAGCAATCAGCCCCAGCATTTT
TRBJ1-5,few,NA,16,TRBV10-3,CAISESNPPTRPTQHF,TGTGCCATCAGTGAGTCCAACCCCCCTACCCGTCCTACCCAGCATTTT
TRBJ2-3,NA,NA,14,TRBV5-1,CASSWGPGTDTQYF,TGCGCCAGCAGCTGGGGCCCGGGCACAGATACGCAGTATTTT
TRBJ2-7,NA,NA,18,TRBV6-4,CASSEYPLSEGWNYEQYF,TGTGCCAGCAGTGAATACCCTTTATCGGAGGGATGGAACTACGAGCAGTACTTC
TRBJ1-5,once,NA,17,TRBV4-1,CASSQEISTGSNQPQHF,TGCGCCAGCAGCCAAGAAATCAGTACAGGGAGCAATCAGCCCCAGCATTTT